This T cell receptor (beta chain) was recorded in a study of identical twins. This CDR3 region has 12 residues. V dropped 5 bases and J dropped 14 bases, with 16 bases sitting between them. From germline, CDR1 is SSHAT and CDR2 FNYEAQ (reference sequence). There are a few counts of this clonotype. TCRdb used MiXCR to reprocess the 5' RACE reads, holding one entry per CDR3 protein. The sample carries 510,000 or so distinct CDR3 sequences, approximately 16% recorded once. This sample was also put to use in a study of yellow fever vaccine responses in identical twins.

V is TRBV7-7 and J is TRBJ2-1; D tentatively reads TRBD1 or TRBD2 (5 bases each). This receptor was obtained from a woman aged 18-29 years in good health. Sequences were obtained from CD4+ T cells sorted from blood. The DNA of the CDR3 is TGTGCCAGCAGCCCCTCGGGGACGGCGAAGTTCTTC. Protein: CASSPSGTAKFF.